A single sample is the source of the 26 T cell receptor beta chains below, sequenced in a study of shared clonotypes between healthy human individuals. The data were produced by immunoSEQ multiplex PCR, yet TCRdb's version contains in-frame clones alone and is incomplete. This table has 400,000 to 600,000 clones, around 75% appearing once. What was sequenced was PBMCs. The source is a woman aged 40 to 50 in good health. Some clones in this sample may be carry-over from other donors' samples.

The genes are TRBV28 and TRBJ2-1; D is unresolved. The CDR3 spans 12 residues. CDR1 and CDR2 (germline): MDHEN, SYDVKM. V lost 2 bases and J lost 2, with 1 base in between. CDR3 region: CASSLTYNEQFF. CDR3 coding DNA: TGTGCCAGCAGTTTAACCTACAATGAGCAGTTCTTC.

The rearrangement links TRBV5-4 to TRBJ2-2; 12 bases align to TRBD2. J lost 4 bases, V lost 2 bases, and 3 bases had no gene match. The CDR3 has 16 amino acids. Germline CDR1 reads SGHNT; CDR2 reads YYREEE (reference sequence). CDR3 coding DNA: TGTGCCAGCAGCTTAGGACTAGCGGGAAGCACCGGGGAGCTGTTTTTT. Translating it yields CASSLGLAGSTGELFF.

The chain carries TRBV5-4 and TRBJ2-5, with TRBD1 identical over 7 bases. The CDR3 covers 14 residues. Per germline, CDR1 SGHNT and CDR2 YYREEE (reference sequence). V dropped 0 bases and J dropped 3; count of bases not matched to a gene: 2. Here the CDR3 reads CASSLGQGEETQYF. In DNA form, the CDR3 reads TGTGCCAGCAGCTTGGGACAGGGTGAAGAGACCCAGTACTTC.

This clone has just one count. The chain has TRBV6-6 and TRBJ2-2, with D hard to call. Germline V gives CDR1 MNHNY, CDR2 SVGAGI (reference sequence). V shed 5 bases and J shed 8 bases, with 12 bases lying between them. This CDR3 is 13 amino acids long. The CDR3 DNA reads as TGTGCCAGCAGTCAGACACTTCCAGGGGAGCTGTTTTTT. The encoded protein is CASSQTLPGELFF.

As for this clone: This may come from a read error, since a much larger clone is one base off. The CDR3 does not close with the conserved phenylalanine or tryptophan, likely indicating a read error. The chain links TRBV28 to TRBJ1-5; no firm D call. The CDR3 is 14 amino acids. Germline V gene data show CDR1 as MDHEN and CDR2 as SYDVKM. Trimming took off 6 bases at V and 4 bases at J, with 13 bases between the two ends. The DNA for the CDR3 is TGTGCCAGCAGGGCCCCGGGGAGAAATCAGCCCCAGCATTCT. It codes for CASRAPGRNQPQHS.

The rearrangement uses TRBV5-1 and TRBJ2-1; 12 bases are shared with TRBD2. Germline trimming cut 5 bases from V and 6 bases from J; bases unmatched to any gene: 6. Germline CDR1 and CDR2: SGHRS and YFSETQ. The CDR3 covers 15 residues. For the CDR3, the DNA is TGCGCCAGCAGACCGACTAGCGGGAGATCCAATGAGCAGTTCTTC. Protein product: CASRPTSGRSNEQFF.

This chain connects TRBV7-2 to TRBJ2-6, with D maybe TRBD2 (6 bases). Germline V lookup: CDR1 SGHTA, CDR2 FQGNSA. V lost 5 bases and J lost 4, with 21 bases in between. The CDR3 has 18 residues. For the CDR3, the DNA is TGTGCCAGCAGCACGGGGACTCACTACTGGGGAGGGGCCAACGTCCTGACTTTC. As protein: CASSTGTHYWGGANVLTF.

The CDR3 reads CASSEGYRETQYF. CDR3 sequence (DNA): TGTGCCAGCAGTGAGGGGTACCGAGAGACCCAGTACTTC. The chain is built from TRBV6-5 and TRBJ2-5, with D perhaps assigned TRBD1 or TRBD2 (5 bases each). Germline assignment: CDR1 MNHEY and CDR2 SVGAGI. The CDR3 extends over 13 amino acids. V gave up 5 bases and J gave up 4 bases, with 11 bases separating them.

This chain connects TRBV2 to TRBJ1-5; possible D gene TRBD1, 5 bases. Trimming left V 6 bases short and J 4 bases short, with 13 bases between. Germline-derived CDR1 and CDR2 are SNHLY and FYNNEI. The CDR3 is made up of 14 amino acids. The CDR3: CASSGLGPNQPQHF. The DNA of the CDR3 is TGTGCCAGCAGCGGGCTGGGGCCGAATCAGCCCCAGCATTTT. Drawing the rest from reference TRBV2 and TRBJ1-5, the complete variable domain is EPEVTQTPSHQVTQMGQEVILRCVPISNHLYFYWYRQILGQKVEFLVSFYNNEISEKSEIFDDQFSVERPDGSNFTLKIRSTKLEDSAMYFCASSGLGPNQPQHFGDGTRLSIL.

The chain carries TRBV5-1 and TRBJ2-3, with D possibly being TRBD2 (5 bases). Germline V gene sequence: CDR1 SGHRS, CDR2 YFSETQ. The V end was cut by 7 bases, the J end by 1 base, with 13 bases between. The length of the CDR3 is 14 residues. DNA for the CDR3: TGCGCCAGCGGTGGGTCCGGGGGCACAGATACGCAGTATTTT. This sequence encodes CASGGSGGTDTQYF.

The chain employs TRBV28 and TRBJ1-4, with a weak D call TRBD1 (6 bases). Germline CDR1 and CDR2: MDHEN and SYDVKM. This CDR3 region has 14 residues. Trimming stripped 6 bases from V and 7 bases from J, with 15 bases between. The CDR3 nucleotides read TGTGCCAGCAGCGGAGGGGGGATTAGTGAAAAACTGTTTTTT. As protein: CASSGGGISEKLFF. The whole variable domain, filled in from reference TRBV28 and TRBJ1-4, reads DVKVTQSSRYLVKRTGEKVFLECVQDMDHENMFWYRQDPGLGLRLIYFSYDVKMKEKGDIPEGYSVSREKKERFSLILESASTNQTSMYLCASSGGGISEKLFFGSGTQLSVL.

In its sample, this clone was seen once. The rearrangement links TRBV20-1 to TRBJ1-2; D is undetermined. The CDR3 covers 11 residues. Germline CDR1 DFQATT, CDR2 SNEGSKA (reference sequence). V was trimmed by 7 bases and J by 6 bases, leaving 12 bases between them. This CDR3 reads CSEVETDGYTF. The CDR3 nucleotides are TGCAGTGAGGTGGAGACGGATGGCTACACCTTC.

The rearrangement uses TRBV9 and TRBJ2-1, with a weak D call TRBD2 (6 bases). The CDR3 spans 15 residues. Deletions cut 3 bases from V and 7 bases from J, with 17 bases between. Germline V gene sequence: CDR1 SGDLS, CDR2 YYNGEE. CDR3 sequence reads: CASSETAGLQNEQFF. CDR3 coding DNA: TGTGCCAGCAGCGAGACGGCGGGGCTACAAAATGAGCAGTTCTTC.

The genes are TRBV6-4 and TRBJ1-1, with D tentatively TRBD1 (6 bases). The germline CDR1 and CDR2 sequences are MRHNA and SNTAGT. The CDR3 has 15 residues. V shed 6 bases and J shed 3 bases, with 17 bases lying between them. CDR3 sequence (DNA): TGTGCCAGCAGACCGGTCGGAGGGGGTTACACTGAAGCTTTCTTT. This translates into CASRPVGGGYTEAFF.

The V gene is TRBV30, the J gene TRBJ1-5; 7 bases are shared with TRBD1. The CDR3 sequence is 16 residues long. Germline V gene lookup returns CDR1 GTSNPN and CDR2 SVGIG (reference sequence). V shed 1 base and J 0 bases; nucleotides not matched to a gene: 6. CDR3 loop: CAWSAPDRRSNQPQHF. The DNA of the CDR3 is TGTGCCTGGAGTGCCCCGGACAGGCGTAGCAATCAGCCCCAGCATTTT.

CDR3 nucleotides: TGTGCCAGTAGCAACTACCTACTTTACAATGAGCAGTTCTTC. Its protein is CASSNYLLYNEQFF. The V call is TRBV19, the J call TRBJ2-1; D is ambiguous. CDR1 and CDR2 from the germline V gene are LNHDA and SQIVND (reference sequence). V was shortened by 6 bases and J by 4 bases, with 13 bases between the two germline ends. The CDR3 is 14 residues long.

This clone was seen many times. The sample holds other DNA sequences that translate to the same CDR3. The chain joins TRBV30 to TRBJ2-3; no clear D gene. The CDR3 has 12 residues. Trimming took off 2 bases at V and 0 bases at J, with 3 bases between the two ends. Germline V gene data show CDR1 as GTSNPN and CDR2 as SVGIG (reference sequence). CDR3 region: CAWSSSTDTQYF. DNA for the CDR3: TGTGCCTGGAGTTCTAGCACAGATACGCAGTATTTT.

The chain has TRBV5-4 and TRBJ2-2, with 7 nucleotides matching TRBD2. Germline trimming cut 1 base from V and 4 bases from J; bases unmatched to any gene: 4. This CDR3 has 15 amino acids. Germline V gene lookup returns CDR1 SGHNT and CDR2 YYREEE (reference sequence). The DNA for the CDR3 is TGTGCCAGCAGCTTGCCCAGCGGGGCCACCGGGGAGCTGTTTTTT. Its translation: CASSLPSGATGELFF.

This clone showed up just a few times. This chain joins TRBV6-4 and TRBJ2-1; TRBD2 aligns across 12 bases. The length of the CDR3 is 15 residues. With V trimmed by 5 bases and J by 10 bases, 9 bases remained unmatched. Per germline, CDR1 MRHNA and CDR2 SNTAGT. CDR3 sequence (DNA): TGTGCCAGCAGTCAGACTAGCGGGAGCACGGGGGAGCAGTTCTTC. Residues: CASSQTSGSTGEQFF.

The table lists this clone with a few counts. Other DNA variants within this sample encode the same CDR3. The gene calls are TRBV29-1 and TRBJ2-1; 7 bases are a match to TRBD1. The CDR3 is 13 amino acids. V trimming: 6 bases; J trimming: 2 bases; junction bases outside the gene matches: 4. CDR1 is SQVTM and CDR2 is ANQGSEA in the germline V gene. CDR3 residues: CSVGQGAYNEQFF. In DNA form, the CDR3 reads TGCAGCGTAGGGCAGGGGGCCTACAATGAGCAGTTCTTC.

This chain links TRBV6-6 with TRBJ1-2, with no clear D. In germline, CDR1 is MNHNY, CDR2 SVGAGI (reference sequence). The CDR3 covers 14 residues. Trimming pared 8 bases from V and 2 bases from J, leaving 15 bases between. CDR3 DNA: TGTGCCAGCCAAAACATGAGACTGAACTATGGCTACACCTTC. Translating gives CASQNMRLNYGYTF.

The genes are TRBV9 and TRBJ2-3, with TRBD2 matching 8 bases. Germline V lookup: CDR1 SGDLS, CDR2 YYNGEE. The CDR3 length is 16 residues. Unmatched junction bases numbered 5, after V lost 1 base and J lost 1 base. The CDR3 loop reads CASSVYHSGGTDTQYF. CDR3 nucleotides: TGTGCCAGCAGCGTATACCATAGCGGGGGCACAGATACGCAGTATTTT.

CDR3 loop: CAIGGPGLYEQYF. CDR3 nucleotides: TGTGCCATCGGGGGGCCAGGGCTGTACGAGCAGTACTTC. The chain couples TRBV7-8 to TRBJ2-7; D perhaps matches TRBD2 (7 bases). Trimming took off 10 bases at V and 4 bases at J, with 17 bases between the two ends. This CDR3 is 13 amino acids long. The germline V gene encodes CDR1 SGHVS and CDR2 FQNEAQ.

The V call is TRBV29-1, the J call TRBJ2-5, with 9 bases aligning to TRBD1. The ends lost 4 bases at V and 5 bases at J; junction bases unmatched: 8. Germline CDR1 SQVTM, CDR2 ANQGSEA. The CDR3 spans 14 residues. CDR3 loop: CSVVRDRATETQYF. In nucleotides, the CDR3 is TGCAGCGTTGTGAGGGACAGGGCGACGGAGACCCAGTACTTC. The whole variable domain, remainder taken from reference TRBV29-1 and TRBJ2-5, is SAVISQKPSRDICQRGTSLTIQCQVDSQVTMMFWYRQQPGQSLTLIATANQGSEATYESGFVIDKFPISRPNLTFSTLTVSNMSPEDSSIYLCSVVRDRATETQYFGPGTRLLVL.

V is TRBV5-1 and J is TRBJ2-1, with 11 bases aligning to TRBD2. The CDR3 has 16 residues. V shed 2 bases and J 7 bases; nucleotides not matched to a gene: 8. The germline V gene encodes CDR1 SGHRS and CDR2 YFSETQ. CDR3 nucleotide sequence: TGCGCCAGCAGCTTTGGACTAGCGGGCCCGGGGAATGAGCAGTTCTTC. Translating gives CASSFGLAGPGNEQFF.

A note on this clone: A far larger clone is one base from this, pointing to a likely read error. The chain links TRBV5-6 to TRBJ2-1, with D perhaps matching TRBD1 or TRBD2 (5 bases each). V was clipped by 0 bases and J by 15 bases, with 10 bases between them. In germline, CDR1 is SGHDT, CDR2 YYEEEE. The CDR3 spans 11 residues. CDR3 DNA: TGTGCCAGCAGCTTGGGCCCAGGGAGGTTCTTC. It is translated as CASSLGPGRFF.